The sequence of this T cell receptor (beta chain) was determined in a study of shared clonotypes between healthy human individuals. Sequenced by immunoSEQ multiplex PCR; TCRdb stores in-frame clones only, minus some. Here the sample spans a few million clones, over 90% being singletons. Trimming cost V 4 bases and J 0 bases, with 20 bases left between them. Germline CDR1 SGHKS, CDR2 YYEKEE (reference sequence). The CDR3 has 17 residues. The source of this sequence is a man younger than 35 in good health. Some clones in this sample may be carry-over from other donors' samples. This chain connects TRBV5-5 to TRBJ2-7, with a weak D call TRBD1 (6 bases). The specimen was naive CD4+ T cells from PBMCs. The subset is: CD45RA+ positively selected. The CDR3 DNA sequence: TGTGCCAGCAGCCCCACCATCGGACAGACAAGCTCCTACGAGCAGTACTTC. This sequence encodes CASSPTIGQTSSYEQYF.